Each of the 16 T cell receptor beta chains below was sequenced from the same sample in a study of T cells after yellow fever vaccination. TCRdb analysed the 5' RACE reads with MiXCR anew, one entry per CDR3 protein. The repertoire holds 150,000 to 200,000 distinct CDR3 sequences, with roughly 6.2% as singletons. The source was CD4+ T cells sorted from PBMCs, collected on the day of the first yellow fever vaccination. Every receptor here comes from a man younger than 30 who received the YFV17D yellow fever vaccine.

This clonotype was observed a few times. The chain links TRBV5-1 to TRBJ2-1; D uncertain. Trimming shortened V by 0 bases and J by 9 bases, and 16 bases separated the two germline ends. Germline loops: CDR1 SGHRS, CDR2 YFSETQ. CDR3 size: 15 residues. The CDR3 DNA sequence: TGCGCCAGCAGCTTGGAACTACCGGTTTCCGGTGAGCAGTTCTTC. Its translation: CASSLELPVSGEQFF.

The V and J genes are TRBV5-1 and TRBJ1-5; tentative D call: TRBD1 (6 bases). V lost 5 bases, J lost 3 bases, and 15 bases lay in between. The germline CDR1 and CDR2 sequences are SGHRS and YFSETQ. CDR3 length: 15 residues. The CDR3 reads CASRPTGSFNQPQHF. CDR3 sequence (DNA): TGCGCCAGCAGACCGACAGGTTCTTTCAATCAGCCCCAGCATTTT.

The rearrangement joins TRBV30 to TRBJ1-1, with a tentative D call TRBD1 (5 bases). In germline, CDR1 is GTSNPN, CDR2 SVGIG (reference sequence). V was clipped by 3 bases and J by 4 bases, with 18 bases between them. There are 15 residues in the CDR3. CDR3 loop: CAWRNTGLLATEAFF. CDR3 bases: TGTGCCTGGAGGAATACGGGACTCCTCGCCACTGAAGCTTTCTTT.

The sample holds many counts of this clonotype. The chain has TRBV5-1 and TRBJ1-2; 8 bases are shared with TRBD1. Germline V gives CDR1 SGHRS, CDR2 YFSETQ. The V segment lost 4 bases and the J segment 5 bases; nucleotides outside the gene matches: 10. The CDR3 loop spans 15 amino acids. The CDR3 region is CASSPDRGAPYGYTF. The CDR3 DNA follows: TGCGCCAGCAGCCCCGACAGGGGCGCGCCTTATGGCTACACCTTC.

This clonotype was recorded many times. CDR3 DNA: TGTGCCAGCTCCGGGACAGAGGGCAGCTACACCTTC. It is translated as CASSGTEGSYTF. The gene calls are TRBV3-1 and TRBJ1-2; 7 bases are a match to TRBD1. Germline V gives CDR1 LGHDT, CDR2 YNNKEL (reference sequence). The junction had 9 bases not matched to a gene; V was cut back by 8 bases and J by 9 bases. The CDR3 is made up of 12 amino acids.

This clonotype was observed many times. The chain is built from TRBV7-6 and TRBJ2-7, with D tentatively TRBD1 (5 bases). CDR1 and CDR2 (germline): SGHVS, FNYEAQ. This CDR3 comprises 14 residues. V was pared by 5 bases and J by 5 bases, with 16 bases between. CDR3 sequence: CASSRTRLGHEQYF. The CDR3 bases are TGTGCCAGCAGCCGGACACGGTTGGGGCACGAGCAGTACTTC.

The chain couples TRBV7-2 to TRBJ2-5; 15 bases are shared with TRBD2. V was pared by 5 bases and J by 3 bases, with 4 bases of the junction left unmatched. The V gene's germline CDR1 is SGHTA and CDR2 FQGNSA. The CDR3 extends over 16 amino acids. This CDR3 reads CASSPGLAGGEETQYF. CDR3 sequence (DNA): TGTGCCAGCAGCCCCGGACTAGCGGGGGGGGAAGAGACCCAGTACTTC.

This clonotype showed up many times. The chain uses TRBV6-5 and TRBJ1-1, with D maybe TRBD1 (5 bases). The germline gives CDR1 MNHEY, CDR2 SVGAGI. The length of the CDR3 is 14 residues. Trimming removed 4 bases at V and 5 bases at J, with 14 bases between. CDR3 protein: CASSFRLQDTEAFF. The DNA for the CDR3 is TGTGCCAGCAGTTTCCGCCTACAGGATACTGAAGCTTTCTTT.

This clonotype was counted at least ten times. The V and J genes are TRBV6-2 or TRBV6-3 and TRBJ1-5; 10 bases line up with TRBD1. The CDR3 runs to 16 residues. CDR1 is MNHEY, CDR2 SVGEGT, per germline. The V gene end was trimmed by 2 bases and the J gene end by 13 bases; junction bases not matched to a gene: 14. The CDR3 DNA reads TGTGCCAGCAGTTACCCACGACAGGGGGCAATATCGTTTCAGCATTTT. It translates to CASSYPRQGAISFQHF.

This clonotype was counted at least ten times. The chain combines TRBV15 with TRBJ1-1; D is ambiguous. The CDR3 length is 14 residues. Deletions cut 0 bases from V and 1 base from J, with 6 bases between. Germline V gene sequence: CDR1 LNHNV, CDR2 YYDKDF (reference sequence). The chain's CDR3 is CATSRDGGNTEAFF. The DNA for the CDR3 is TGTGCCACCAGCAGAGATGGAGGGAACACTGAAGCTTTCTTT.

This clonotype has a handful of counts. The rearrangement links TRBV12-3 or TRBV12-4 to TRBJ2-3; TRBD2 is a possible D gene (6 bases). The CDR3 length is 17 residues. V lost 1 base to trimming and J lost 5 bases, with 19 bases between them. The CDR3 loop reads CASSLGRVWAREDTQYF. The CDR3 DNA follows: TGTGCCAGCAGTTTAGGCAGGGTATGGGCGCGGGAAGATACGCAGTATTTT.

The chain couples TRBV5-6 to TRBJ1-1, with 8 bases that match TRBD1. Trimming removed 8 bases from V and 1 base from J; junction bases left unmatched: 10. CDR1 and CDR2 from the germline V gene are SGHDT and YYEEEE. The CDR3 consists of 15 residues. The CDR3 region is CARGPGDRQNTEAFF. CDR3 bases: TGTGCCAGGGGCCCCGGGGACAGGCAGAACACTGAAGCTTTCTTT. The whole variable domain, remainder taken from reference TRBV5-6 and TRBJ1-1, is DAGVTQSPTHLIKTRGQQVTLRCSPKSGHDTVSWYQQALGQGPQFIFQYYEEEERQRGNFPDRFSGHQFPNYSSELNVNALLLGDSALYLCARGPGDRQNTEAFFGQGTRLTVV.

For the CDR3, the DNA is TGTGCCAGCAGTGAATTAAGGGTTGACGGGGAGCTGTTTTTT. Residues: CASSELRVDGELFF. The chain carries TRBV2 and TRBJ2-2; D gene unclear. Trimming pared 2 bases from V and 7 bases from J, leaving 11 bases between. Germline values: CDR1 SNHLY, CDR2 FYNNEI. The CDR3 spans 14 residues. Drawing the rest from reference TRBV2 and TRBJ2-2, the complete variable domain is EPEVTQTPSHQVTQMGQEVILRCVPISNHLYFYWYRQILGQKVEFLVSFYNNEISEKSEIFDDQFSVERPDGSNFTLKIRSTKLEDSAMYFCASSELRVDGELFFGEGSRLTVL.

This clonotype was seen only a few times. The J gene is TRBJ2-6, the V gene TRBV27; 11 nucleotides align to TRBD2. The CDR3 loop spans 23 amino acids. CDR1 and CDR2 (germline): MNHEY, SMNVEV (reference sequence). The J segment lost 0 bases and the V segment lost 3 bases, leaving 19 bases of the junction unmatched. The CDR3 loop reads CASSFLDRVNLAGGSSGANVLTF. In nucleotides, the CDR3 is TGTGCCAGCAGTTTTTTGGACAGGGTTAACCTAGCGGGGGGCAGCTCTGGGGCCAACGTCCTGACTTTC. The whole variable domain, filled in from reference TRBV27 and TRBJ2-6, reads EAQVTQNPRYLITVTGKKLTVTCSQNMNHEYMSWYRQDPGLGLRQIYYSMNVEVTDKGDVPEGYKVSRKEKRNFPLILESPSPNQTSLYFCASSFLDRVNLAGGSSGANVLTFGAGSRLTVL.

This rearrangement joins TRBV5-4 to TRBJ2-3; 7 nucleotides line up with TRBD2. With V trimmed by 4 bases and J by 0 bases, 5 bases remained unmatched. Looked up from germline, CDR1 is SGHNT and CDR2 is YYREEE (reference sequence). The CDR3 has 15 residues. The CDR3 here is CASSRIAGSTDTQYF. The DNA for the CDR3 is TGTGCCAGCAGCCGAATAGCGGGCAGCACAGATACGCAGTATTTT.

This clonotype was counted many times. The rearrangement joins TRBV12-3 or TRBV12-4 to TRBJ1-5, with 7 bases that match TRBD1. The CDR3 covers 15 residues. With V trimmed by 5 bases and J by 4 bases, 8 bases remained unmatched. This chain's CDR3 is CASSERDRINQPQHF. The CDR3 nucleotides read TGTGCCAGCAGTGAAAGGGACAGAATAAATCAGCCCCAGCATTTT.